The sequence of this T cell receptor beta chain was determined in a study of CD8 T cells in ankylosing spondylitis. The CDR3 is 11 amino acids. With 2 bases removed from V and 12 bases from J, the gap between germline ends came to 9 bases. Germline V gives CDR1 SNHLY, CDR2 FYNNEI. The sample holds a few counts of this clonotype. Its antigen is still unknown. Notes on the study in general: It appeared that ankylosing spondylitis blood was characterized by a TCR beta motif of under ten highly homologous variants.

Each CDR3 protein gets one entry after TCRdb re-called the 5' RACE reads with MiXCR. The data hold 200,000 to 300,000 distinct CDR3 sequences, with approximately 24% observed a single time. This receptor was taken from a male donor with ankylosing spondylitis or in good health (not recorded which). The J gene is TRBJ2-3, the V gene TRBV2; tentatively, D is TRBD2 (6 bases). Sample: blood, either unsorted or a sorted T cell fraction (not recorded which). Written as DNA, the CDR3 is TGTGCCAGCAGTGAACCGGGACTCCAGTATTTT. It is translated as CASSEPGLQYF.